A single TCR beta chain is shown here with its context. The junction shows a germline mismatch at one end, possibly a read error. The protocol was immunoSEQ multiplex PCR, while the TCRdb copy is restricted to in-frame clones and leaves out a portion. The sample records some 14,000 clones, approximately 81% being singletons. The CDR3 has 12 amino acids. The V gene's germline CDR1 is SGHVS and CDR2 FNYEAQ. Sampled 1 year posttransplant, controls received myeloablative marrow transplants, methotrexate and a calcineurin inhibitor. The data stem from a study of T cells after posttransplantation cyclophosphamide.

The chain carries TRBV7-6 and TRBJ2-1; D gene ambiguous. The TCR comes from a male patient in his late teens or twenties who received an allogeneic stem cell transplant from a related donor, was CMV-positive, and had no GVHD. The T cells may partly be graft donor cells. The material was PBMCs, obtained more than 350 days after allogeneic stem cell transplant with calcineurin inhibitor and methotrexate. In DNA, the CDR3 is TGTGCCAGCAGCAGGCAATACAGTGAGCAGTTCTTC. It is translated as CASSRQYSEQFF.